The 2 T cell receptor beta chains presented below share a single source sample, sequenced in a study of blood T cell repertoires in COVID-19. The method was immunoSEQ multiplex PCR; TCRdb's version includes in-frame clones alone and lacks a portion of them. Of under 250,000 clones in the sample, about 80% were seen once. The sample comprised peripheral blood. The receptors here all came from a young woman who had recovered from COVID-19.

The chain has TRBV5-1 and TRBJ2-4, with D possibly TRBD1 on 7 matching bases. V was pared by 4 bases and J by 8 bases, with 19 bases between. CDR1 is SGHRS and CDR2 is YFSETQ in the germline V gene. The CDR3 has 15 amino acids. CDR3 nucleotide sequence: TGCGCCAGCAGCCCACTTGGACAGGAGGGGGACATTCAGTACTTC. The encoded protein is CASSPLGQEGDIQYF.

Of note for this clone: This CDR3 is also generated by other DNA sequences in the sample. The chain recombines TRBV7-2 with TRBJ1-4; 8 bases are a match to TRBD1. Trimming took 1 base from V and 6 from J; bases not matched to a gene: 1. Germline CDR1 SGHTA, CDR2 FQGNSA. The CDR3 has 14 amino acids. CDR3 in DNA: TGTGCCAGCAGCTTAGAGACAGGGGATGAAAAACTGTTTTTT. Protein: CASSLETGDEKLFF.